The source of this TCR beta chain is a study of sequential checkpoint blockade in melanoma. Study context: Patients were randomized 1:1 to nivolumab-then-ipilimumab or ipilimumab-then-nivolumab first-line. Each arm's sequence ended with maintenance nivolumab.

Trimming took off 7 bases at V and 3 bases at J, with 5 bases between the two ends. This CDR3 is built from 11 residues. The germline gives CDR1 WSHSY, CDR2 SAAADI. Using immunoSEQ multiplex PCR, the repertoire was profiled, and TCRdb retains in-frame clones only, with some absent. The table includes about 20,000 clones, 73% detected once. As to treatment: randomized to nivolumab then ipilimumab (arm A) or the reverse (arm B). DNA-damaging chemotherapy had not been given to any patient beforehand. Live CD3+CD8+ CD19− CD56− cells were sorted from PBMCs. This clone came up a few times. The material was CD8+ T cells sorted from blood (inferred from file names), obtained from a patient given nivolumab and ipilimumab in sequence. This clonotype was obtained from a human donor with melanoma. V and J are TRBV10-2 and TRBJ2-3, with no clear D. CDR3 DNA: TGCGCCAGCATCTCGACAGATACGCAGTATTTT. This codes for CASISTDTQYF.